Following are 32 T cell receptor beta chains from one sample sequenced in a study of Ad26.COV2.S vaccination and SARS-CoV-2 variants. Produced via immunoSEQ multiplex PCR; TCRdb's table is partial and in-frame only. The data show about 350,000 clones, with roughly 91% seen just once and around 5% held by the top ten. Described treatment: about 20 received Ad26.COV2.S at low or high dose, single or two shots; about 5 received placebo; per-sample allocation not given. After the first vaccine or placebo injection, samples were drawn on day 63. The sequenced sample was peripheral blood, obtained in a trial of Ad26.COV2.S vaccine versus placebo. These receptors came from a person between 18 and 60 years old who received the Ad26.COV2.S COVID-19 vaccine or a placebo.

This chain's CDR3 is CASRDRGTGEQYF. CDR3 sequence (DNA): TGTGCCAGCCGGGACAGGGGGACGGGCGAGCAGTACTTC. This sequence joins TRBV28 and TRBJ2-7, with 11 bases lining up with TRBD1. CDR3 size: 13 residues. With 8 bases clipped from V and 6 bases from J, the junction kept 6 bases outside the gene matches. Germline V lookup: CDR1 MDHEN, CDR2 SYDVKM.

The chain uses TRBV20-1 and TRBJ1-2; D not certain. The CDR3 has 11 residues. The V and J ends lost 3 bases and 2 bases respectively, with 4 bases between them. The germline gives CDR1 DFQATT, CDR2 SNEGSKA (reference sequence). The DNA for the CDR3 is TGCAGTGCTAGTGAGAACTATGGCTACACCTTC. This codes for CSASENYGYTF.

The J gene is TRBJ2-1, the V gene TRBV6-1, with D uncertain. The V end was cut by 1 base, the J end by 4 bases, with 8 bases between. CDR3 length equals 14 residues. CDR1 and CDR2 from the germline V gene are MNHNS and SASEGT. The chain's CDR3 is CASSEDGRYNEQFF. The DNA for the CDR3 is TGTGCCAGCAGTGAAGATGGGCGGTACAATGAGCAGTTCTTC.

The CDR3 loop is CASSVGTGTPGDTQYF. The CDR3 region has the DNA TGTGCCAGCAGTGTGGGGACCGGGACCCCGGGCGATACGCAGTATTTT. The V gene is TRBV6-1, the J gene TRBJ2-3; D tentatively fits TRBD1 or TRBD2 (5 bases each). Trimming shortened V by 4 bases and J by 6 bases, and 20 bases separated the two germline ends. Looked up from germline, CDR1 is MNHNS and CDR2 is SASEGT. The CDR3 totals 16 residues.

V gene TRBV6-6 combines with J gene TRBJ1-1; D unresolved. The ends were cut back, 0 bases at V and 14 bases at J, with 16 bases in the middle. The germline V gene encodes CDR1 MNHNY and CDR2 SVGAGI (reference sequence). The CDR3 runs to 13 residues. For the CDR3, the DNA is TGTGCCAGCAGTTACTCTTCAAGAAAAACAGACTTCTTT. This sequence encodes CASSYSSRKTDFF.

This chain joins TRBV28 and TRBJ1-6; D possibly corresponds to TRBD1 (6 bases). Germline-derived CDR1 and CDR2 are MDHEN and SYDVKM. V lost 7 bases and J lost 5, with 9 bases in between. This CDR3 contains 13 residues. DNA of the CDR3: TGTGCCAGCAACAGGGTGGATAATTCACCCCTCCACTTT. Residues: CASNRVDNSPLHF.

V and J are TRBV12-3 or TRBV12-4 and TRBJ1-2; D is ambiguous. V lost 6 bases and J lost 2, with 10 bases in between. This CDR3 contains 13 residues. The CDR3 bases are TGTGCCAGCAGCCGTTTCGAAAACTATGGCTACACCTTC. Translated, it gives CASSRFENYGYTF.

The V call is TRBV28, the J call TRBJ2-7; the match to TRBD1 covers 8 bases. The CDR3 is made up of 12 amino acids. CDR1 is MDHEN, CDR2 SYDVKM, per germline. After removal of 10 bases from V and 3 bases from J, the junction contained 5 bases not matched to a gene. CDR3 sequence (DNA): TGTGCCATCAAGGACAGGGTCTACGAGCAGTACTTC. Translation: CAIKDRVYEQYF.

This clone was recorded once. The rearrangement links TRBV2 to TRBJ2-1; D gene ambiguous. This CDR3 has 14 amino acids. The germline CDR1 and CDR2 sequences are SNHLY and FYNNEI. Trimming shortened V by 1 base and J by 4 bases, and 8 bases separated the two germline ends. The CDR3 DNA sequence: TGTGCCAGCAGTGAAGAGGCCCCATACAATGAGCAGTTCTTC. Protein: CASSEEAPYNEQFF.

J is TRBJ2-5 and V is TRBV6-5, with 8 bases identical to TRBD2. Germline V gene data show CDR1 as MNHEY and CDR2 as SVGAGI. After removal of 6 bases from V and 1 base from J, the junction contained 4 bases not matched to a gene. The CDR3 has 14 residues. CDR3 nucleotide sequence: TGTGCCAGCAGAATCGGGGGGGCCCAAGAGACCCAGTACTTC. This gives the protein CASRIGGAQETQYF.

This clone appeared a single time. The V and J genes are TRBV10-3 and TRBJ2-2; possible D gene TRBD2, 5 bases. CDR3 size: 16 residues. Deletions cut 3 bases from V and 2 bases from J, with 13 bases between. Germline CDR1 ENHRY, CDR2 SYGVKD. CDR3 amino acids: CAISEAGLINTGELFF. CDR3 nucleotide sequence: TGTGCCATCAGTGAAGCCGGACTGATTAACACCGGGGAGCTGTTTTTT.

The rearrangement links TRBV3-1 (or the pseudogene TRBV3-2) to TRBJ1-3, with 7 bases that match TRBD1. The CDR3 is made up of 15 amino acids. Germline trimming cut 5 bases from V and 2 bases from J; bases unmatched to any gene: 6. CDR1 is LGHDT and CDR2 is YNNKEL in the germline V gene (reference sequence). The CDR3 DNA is TGTGCCAGCAGCTTTCTCCAGGGGGCTGGAAACACCATATATTTT. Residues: CASSFLQGAGNTIYF.

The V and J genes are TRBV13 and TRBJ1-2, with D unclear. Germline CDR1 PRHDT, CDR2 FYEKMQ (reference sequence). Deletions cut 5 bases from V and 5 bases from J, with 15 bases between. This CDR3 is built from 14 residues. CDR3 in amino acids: CASSPLAGRYGYTF. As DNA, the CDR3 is TGTGCCAGCAGCCCCTTGGCAGGCCGGTATGGCTACACCTTC.

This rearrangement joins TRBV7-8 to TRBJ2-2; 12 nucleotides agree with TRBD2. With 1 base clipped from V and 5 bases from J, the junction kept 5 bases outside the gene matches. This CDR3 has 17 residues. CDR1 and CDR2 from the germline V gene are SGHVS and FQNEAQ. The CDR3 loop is CASSLGTSGVVTGELFF. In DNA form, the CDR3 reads TGTGCCAGCAGCTTAGGGACTAGCGGGGTAGTTACCGGGGAGCTGTTTTTT.

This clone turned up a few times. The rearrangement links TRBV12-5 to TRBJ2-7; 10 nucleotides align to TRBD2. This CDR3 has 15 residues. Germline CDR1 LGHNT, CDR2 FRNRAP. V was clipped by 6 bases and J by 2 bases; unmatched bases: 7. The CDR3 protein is CASGLGLAPTYEQYF. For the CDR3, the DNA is TGTGCTAGTGGCCTGGGACTAGCGCCAACCTACGAGCAGTACTTC.

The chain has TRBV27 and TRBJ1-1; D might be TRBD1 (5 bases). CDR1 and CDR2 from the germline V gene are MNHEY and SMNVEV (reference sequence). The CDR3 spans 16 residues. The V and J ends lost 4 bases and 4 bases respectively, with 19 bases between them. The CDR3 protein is CASSSGLGGGTTEAFF. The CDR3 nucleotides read TGTGCCAGCAGTTCCGGCCTCGGGGGGGGGACCACTGAAGCTTTCTTT.

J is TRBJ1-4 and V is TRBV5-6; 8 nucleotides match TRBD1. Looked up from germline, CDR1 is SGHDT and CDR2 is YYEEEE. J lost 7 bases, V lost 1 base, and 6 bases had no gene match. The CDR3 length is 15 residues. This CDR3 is CASSLRTGIGEKLFF. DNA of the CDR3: TGTGCCAGCAGCTTGAGGACAGGGATAGGTGAAAAACTGTTTTTT.

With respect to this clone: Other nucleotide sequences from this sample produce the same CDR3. DNA for the CDR3: TGCGCCAGCAGCTTGGGTGGAGGGAACTATGGCTACACCTTC. It specifies CASSLGGGNYGYTF. The chain recombines TRBV5-1 with TRBJ1-2; D is unresolved. The ends were cut back, 0 bases at V and 2 bases at J, with 8 bases in the middle. Germline CDR1 and CDR2: SGHRS and YFSETQ. The CDR3 length is 14 residues.

In DNA, the CDR3 is TGTGCCAGCAGCCCCCTGGGGGCCGACACAGATACGCAGTATTTT. The encoded protein is CASSPLGADTDTQYF. This chain links TRBV11-1 with TRBJ2-3, with a tentative D call TRBD1 (6 bases). CDR3 size: 15 residues. Germline CDR1 SGHAT, CDR2 FQDESV (reference sequence). The V end lost 5 bases, the J end lost 2 bases, and 14 bases lay between the germline ends.

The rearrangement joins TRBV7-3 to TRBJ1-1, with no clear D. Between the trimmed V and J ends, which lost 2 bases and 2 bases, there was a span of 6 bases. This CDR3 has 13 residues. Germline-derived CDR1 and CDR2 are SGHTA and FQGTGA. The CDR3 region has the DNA TGTGCCAGCAGCTTAGGTGCAAACACTGAAGCTTTCTTT. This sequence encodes CASSLGANTEAFF.

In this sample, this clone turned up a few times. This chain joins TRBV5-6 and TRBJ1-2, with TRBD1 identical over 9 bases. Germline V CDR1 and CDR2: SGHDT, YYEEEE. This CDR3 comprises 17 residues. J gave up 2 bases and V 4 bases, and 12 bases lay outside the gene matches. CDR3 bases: TGTGCCAGCAGCCTCTACCCGGGACAGGGAACGAACTATGGCTACACCTTC. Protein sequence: CASSLYPGQGTNYGYTF.

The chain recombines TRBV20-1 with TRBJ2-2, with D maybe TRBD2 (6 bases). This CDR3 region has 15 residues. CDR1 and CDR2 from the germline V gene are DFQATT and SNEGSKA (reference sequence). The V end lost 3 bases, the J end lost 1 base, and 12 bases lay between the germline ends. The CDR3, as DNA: TGCAGTGCTAGTACCGGGGGTGGGAACACCGGGGAGCTGTTTTTT. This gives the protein CSASTGGGNTGELFF.

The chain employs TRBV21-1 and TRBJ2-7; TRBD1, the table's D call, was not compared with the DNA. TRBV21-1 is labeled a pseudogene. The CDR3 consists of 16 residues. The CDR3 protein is CASSAQGKGATYEQYF. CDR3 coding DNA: TGTGCCAGCAGCGCTCAGGGGAAGGGGGCTACCTACGAGCAGTACTTC.

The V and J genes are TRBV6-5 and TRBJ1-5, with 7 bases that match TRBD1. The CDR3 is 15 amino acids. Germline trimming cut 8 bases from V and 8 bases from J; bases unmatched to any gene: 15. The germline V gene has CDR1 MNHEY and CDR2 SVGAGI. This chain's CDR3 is CASGGGGTARKPQHF. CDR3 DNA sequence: TGTGCCAGCGGGGGGGGCGGGACAGCTCGAAAGCCCCAGCATTTT.

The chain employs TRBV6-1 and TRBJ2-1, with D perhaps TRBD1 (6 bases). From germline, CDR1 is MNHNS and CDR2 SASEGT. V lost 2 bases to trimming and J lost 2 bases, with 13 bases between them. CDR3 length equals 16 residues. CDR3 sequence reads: CASSESGVLAYNEQFF. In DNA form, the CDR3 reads TGTGCCAGCAGTGAATCAGGGGTACTGGCCTACAATGAGCAGTTCTTC.

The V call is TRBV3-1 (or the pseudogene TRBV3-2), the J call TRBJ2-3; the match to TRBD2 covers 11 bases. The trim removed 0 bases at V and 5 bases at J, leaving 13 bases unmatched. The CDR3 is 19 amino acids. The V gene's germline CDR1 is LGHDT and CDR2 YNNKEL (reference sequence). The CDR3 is CASSQESPVLAGVEDTQYF. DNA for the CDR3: TGTGCCAGCAGCCAAGAGTCCCCGGTACTAGCGGGAGTGGAAGATACGCAGTATTTT.

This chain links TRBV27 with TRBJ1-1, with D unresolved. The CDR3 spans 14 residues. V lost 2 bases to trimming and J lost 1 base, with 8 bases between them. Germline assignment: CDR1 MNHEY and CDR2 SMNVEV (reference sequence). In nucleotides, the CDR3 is TGTGCCAGCAGTTTAGGTCCATGGAACACTGAAGCTTTCTTT. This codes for CASSLGPWNTEAFF.

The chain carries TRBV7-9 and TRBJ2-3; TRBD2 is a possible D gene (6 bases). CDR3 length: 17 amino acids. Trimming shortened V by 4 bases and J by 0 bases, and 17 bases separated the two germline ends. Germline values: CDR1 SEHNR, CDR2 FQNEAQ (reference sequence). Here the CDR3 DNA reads TGTGCCAGCAGCTCTGATGGGAGGAGCACTAGCACAGATACGCAGTATTTT. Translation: CASSSDGRSTSTDTQYF.

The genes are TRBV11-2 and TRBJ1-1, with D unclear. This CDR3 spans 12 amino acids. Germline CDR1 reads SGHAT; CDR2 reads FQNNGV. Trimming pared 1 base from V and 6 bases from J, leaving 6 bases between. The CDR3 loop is CASSLVHAEAFF. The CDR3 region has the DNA TGTGCCAGCAGCTTAGTACATGCTGAAGCTTTCTTT. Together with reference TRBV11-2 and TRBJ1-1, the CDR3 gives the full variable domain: EAGVAQSPRYKIIEKRQSVAFWCNPISGHATLYWYQQILGQGPKLLIQFQNNGVVDDSQLPKDRFSAERLKGVDSTLKIQPAKLEDSAVYLCASSLVHAEAFFGQGTRLTVV.

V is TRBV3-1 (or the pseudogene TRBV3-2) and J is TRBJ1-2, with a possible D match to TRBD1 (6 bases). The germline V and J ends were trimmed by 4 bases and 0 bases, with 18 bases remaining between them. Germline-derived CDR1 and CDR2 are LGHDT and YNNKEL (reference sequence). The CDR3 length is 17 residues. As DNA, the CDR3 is TGTGCCAGCAGCCGCGGGGGGGGCGTTGGAGCTAACTATGGCTACACCTTC. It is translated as CASSRGGGVGANYGYTF.

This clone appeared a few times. CDR3 loop: CASSKRFYEQYF. The CDR3 DNA follows: TGTGCCAGCAGCAAACGATTCTACGAGCAGTACTTC. The chain links TRBV21-1 to TRBJ2-7. TRBV21-1 is a known pseudogene. The length of the CDR3 is 12 residues.

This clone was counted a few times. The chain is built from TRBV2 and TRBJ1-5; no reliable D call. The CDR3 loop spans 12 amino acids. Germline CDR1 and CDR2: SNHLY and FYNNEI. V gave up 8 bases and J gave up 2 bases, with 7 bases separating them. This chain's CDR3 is CASAGGNQPQHF. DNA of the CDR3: TGTGCCAGCGCCGGGGGCAATCAGCCCCAGCATTTT.